These 28 T cell receptor beta chains share one sample of origin, sequenced in a study of blood T cell repertoires in COVID-19. Assay used: immunoSEQ multiplex PCR; TCRdb lists only in-frame clones, some missing. Of roughly 50,000 clones listed, around 90% were seen once; the top ten hold roughly a fifth. Source material: peripheral blood. The receptors come from a human donor in a cohort sampled during active COVID-19.

J is TRBJ2-3 and V is TRBV4-3, with 7 bases matching TRBD2. From germline, CDR1 is LGHNA and CDR2 YSLEER. J lost 5 bases, V lost 0 bases, and 2 bases had no gene match. The CDR3 length is 14 residues. CDR3 sequence (DNA): TGCGCCAGCAGCCAAGATCGGGGGGTAGATACGCAGTATTTT. Translation gives CASSQDRGVDTQYF.

The chain links TRBV18 to TRBJ2-1; TRBD2 aligns across 11 bases. The CDR3 length is 16 residues. Germline V lookup: CDR1 KGHSH, CDR2 LQKENI. Trimming cost V 2 bases and J 3 bases; bases outside gene matches: 3. The CDR3 region is CASSPVSGGGYNEQFF. The CDR3 DNA reads TGTGCCAGCTCACCAGTTAGCGGGGGGGGCTACAATGAGCAGTTCTTC.

The chain links TRBV19 to TRBJ2-5; TRBD1 matches 8 bases. Germline V CDR1 and CDR2: LNHDA, SQIVND (reference sequence). The CDR3 is 15 amino acids. V gave up 4 bases and J gave up 5 bases; unmatched junction bases: 9. CDR3 residues: CASSTMGQVGETQYF. The DNA of the CDR3 is TGTGCCAGTAGTACAATGGGACAGGTAGGCGAGACCCAGTACTTC. The full variable domain, rest sourced from reference TRBV19 and TRBJ2-5, is DGGITQSPKYLFRKEGQNVTLSCEQNLNHDAMYWYRQDPGQGLRLIYYSQIVNDFQKGDIAEGYSVSREKKESFPLTVTSAQKNPTAFYLCASSTMGQVGETQYFGPGTRLLVL.

This clone appeared once. CDR3 residues: CASSHQLSRTGAGNTEAFF. In DNA, the CDR3 is TGTGCCAGCAGCCACCAACTCTCGCGGACAGGGGCGGGGAACACTGAAGCTTTCTTT. The genes are TRBV4-2 and TRBJ1-1; TRBD1 aligns across 9 bases. CDR3 length: 19 residues. The V gene's germline CDR1 is LGHNA and CDR2 YNFKEQ. The V and J ends lost 3 bases and 1 base, in that order; junction bases with no gene match: 15.

The V gene is TRBV5-4, the J gene TRBJ2-5; D is unresolved. This CDR3 comprises 14 residues. Germline V CDR1 and CDR2: SGHNT, YYREEE (reference sequence). Between the trimmed V and J ends, which lost 4 bases and 1 base, there was a span of 11 bases. CDR3 sequence reads: CASSHGPAQETQYF. The CDR3 region has the DNA TGTGCCAGCAGCCACGGTCCCGCCCAAGAGACCCAGTACTTC.

The rearrangement links TRBV14 to TRBJ1-1; 8 bases fit TRBD1. This CDR3 is built from 19 residues. CDR1 is SGHDN, CDR2 FVKESK, per germline. V shed 1 base and J 5 bases; nucleotides not matched to a gene: 18. CDR3 DNA: TGTGCCAGCAGCCAAGTCGGAGCCAGGGGGCCCTTAAGGGGAACTGAAGCTTTCTTT. Its translation: CASSQVGARGPLRGTEAFF.

The CDR3 here is CASSSEPRGGIHGYTF. The DNA of the CDR3 is TGTGCCAGCAGCTCGGAGCCTCGAGGAGGGATTCATGGCTACACCTTC. The rearrangement uses TRBV7-6 and TRBJ1-2, with D hard to call. V gave up 4 bases and J gave up 6 bases, with 21 bases separating them. CDR1 is SGHVS and CDR2 is FNYEAQ in the germline V gene. This CDR3 region has 16 residues.

This clone appeared a single time. The V and J genes are TRBV28 and TRBJ1-2; 7 bases line up with TRBD1. V shed 5 bases, J shed 7 bases, and the junction held 7 bases outside the gene matches. Germline V gives CDR1 MDHEN, CDR2 SYDVKM. The CDR3 spans 13 residues. The CDR3 nucleotides are TGTGCCAGCAGTCTTAGGGGGCCGGCTGGCTACACCTTC. Translation: CASSLRGPAGYTF.

This chain connects TRBV4-2 to TRBJ1-2, with TRBD1 as a possible D gene (5 bases). Germline values: CDR1 LGHNA, CDR2 YNFKEQ. The CDR3 runs 18 residues. Trimming left V 1 base short and J 0 bases short, with 18 bases between. Here the CDR3 DNA reads TGTGCCAGCAGCCAAGTAGGGGCAGGGCCACCTTCTAACTATGGCTACACCTTC. It is translated as CASSQVGAGPPSNYGYTF.

The rearrangement joins TRBV20-1 to TRBJ2-3; 11 bases line up with TRBD2. Germline assignment: CDR1 DFQATT and CDR2 SNEGSKA (reference sequence). V lost 3 bases and J lost 2; bases outside the gene matches: 4. CDR3 size: 15 residues. CDR3 loop: CSASVGLAVTDTQYF. CDR3 coding DNA: TGCAGTGCTAGTGTGGGACTAGCGGTCACAGATACGCAGTATTTT.

This sequence joins TRBV27 and TRBJ1-2; D might be TRBD1 (5 bases). The CDR3 contains 13 residues. The V end was cut by 3 bases, the J end by 4 bases, with 9 bases between. Germline V lookup: CDR1 MNHEY, CDR2 SMNVEV (reference sequence). CDR3 in amino acids: CASSFGGFYGYTF. The CDR3 region has the DNA TGTGCCAGCAGTTTTGGGGGGTTCTATGGCTACACCTTC.

The rearrangement uses TRBV3-1 (or the pseudogene TRBV3-2) and TRBJ2-1; 9 bases align to TRBD1. CDR1 and CDR2 (germline): LGHDT, YNNKEL (reference sequence). The CDR3 runs to 16 residues. Trimming cost V 0 bases and J 7 bases; bases outside gene matches: 7. CDR3 in DNA: TGTGCCAGCAGCCAAGAAGTGGGACAGGGTTGGAATGAGCAGTTCTTC. Protein product: CASSQEVGQGWNEQFF.

The rearrangement links TRBV6-6 to TRBJ1-4; D is undetermined. The CDR3 has 16 amino acids. V was pared by 5 bases and J by 7 bases, with 20 bases between. Germline CDR1 is MNHNY and CDR2 is SVGAGI (reference sequence). The CDR3 is CASSPAEGLVGEKLFF. In nucleotides, the CDR3 is TGTGCCAGCAGTCCGGCTGAGGGTTTAGTGGGTGAAAAACTGTTTTTT.

The rearrangement links TRBV7-8 to TRBJ1-2; 7 bases are a match to TRBD1. V lost 1 base, J lost 7 bases, and 12 bases stayed unmatched. This CDR3 has 16 amino acids. The germline V gene encodes CDR1 SGHVS and CDR2 FQNEAQ. The CDR3 loop is CASSLGGRGSLAGYTF. The CDR3 coding sequence is TGTGCCAGCAGCTTAGGCGGCAGGGGGTCTTTAGCTGGCTACACCTTC. The variable domain in full, with the rest retrieved from reference TRBV7-8 and TRBJ1-2, is GAGVSQSPRYKVAKRGQDVALRCDPISGHVSLFWYQQALGQGPEFLTYFQNEAQLDKSGLPSDRFFAERPEGSVSTLKIQRTQQEDSAVYLCASSLGGRGSLAGYTFGSGTRLTVV.

V is TRBV7-9 and J is TRBJ2-1, with D perhaps TRBD1 (6 bases). Germline CDR1 and CDR2: SEHNR and FQNEAQ (reference sequence). The CDR3 contains 16 residues. V lost 6 bases and J lost 7, with 22 bases in between. The CDR3 region is CASSHIGRGGRNEQFF. CDR3 DNA: TGTGCCAGCAGTCATATAGGGCGAGGGGGAAGAAATGAGCAGTTCTTC.

This clone was detected only once. The chain links TRBV10-2 to TRBJ2-7, with 8 bases fitting TRBD1. CDR1 is WSHSY, CDR2 SAAADI, per germline. This CDR3 has 14 residues. V was clipped by 7 bases and J by 1 base; unmatched bases: 6. CDR3 DNA sequence: TGCGCCAGCATGATCGGGACAGGTTCCTACGAGCAGTACTTC. Its protein is CASMIGTGSYEQYF.

The chain recombines TRBV7-2 with TRBJ2-5; maybe TRBD2 (6 bases). Trimming shortened V by 3 bases and J by 1 base, and 9 bases separated the two germline ends. Germline-derived CDR1 and CDR2 are SGHTA and FQGNSA. The CDR3 covers 14 residues. The CDR3 nucleotides read TGTGCCAGCAGCTTCGGGGGACCCCAAGAGACCCAGTACTTC. Protein sequence: CASSFGGPQETQYF.

J is TRBJ2-5 and V is TRBV6-2 or TRBV6-3; tentatively, D is TRBD2 (6 bases). V was shortened by 1 base and J by 0 bases, with 18 bases between the two germline ends. CDR1 and CDR2 (germline): MNHEY, SVGEGT. This CDR3 is built from 18 residues. The CDR3 loop reads CASSYLAGRPKYQETQYF. The CDR3 nucleotides read TGTGCCAGCAGTTACTTGGCGGGGCGACCAAAATACCAAGAGACCCAGTACTTC.

The chain combines TRBV19 with TRBJ2-2, with 12 bases lining up with TRBD1. Looked up from germline, CDR1 is LNHDA and CDR2 is SQIVND (reference sequence). With 4 bases clipped from V and 7 bases from J, the junction kept 10 bases outside the gene matches. The CDR3 extends over 17 amino acids. The CDR3 loop reads CASSNLPGQGASGELFF. The CDR3 DNA reads TGTGCCAGTAGTAACCTGCCGGGACAGGGGGCTAGCGGGGAGCTGTTTTTT.

This clone was seen only a few times. This sequence joins TRBV27 and TRBJ1-2; D is undetermined. The CDR3 totals 13 residues. Trimming took 2 bases from V and 4 from J, leaving 8 bases between them. Germline V lookup: CDR1 MNHEY, CDR2 SMNVEV (reference sequence). CDR3 region: CASSLEFGYGYTF. DNA for the CDR3: TGTGCCAGCAGTTTAGAGTTCGGCTATGGCTACACCTTC.

The chain is built from TRBV12-3 or TRBV12-4 and TRBJ1-6; the D is unclear. V was shortened by 8 bases and J by 10 bases, with 15 bases between the two germline ends. This CDR3 is 13 amino acids long. The chain's CDR3 is CASCDTRGSPLHF. The CDR3 DNA reads TGTGCCAGCTGCGATACCCGGGGATCACCCCTCCACTTT.

The V and J genes are TRBV4-1 and TRBJ2-2; 7 nucleotides agree with TRBD1. CDR1 MGHRA and CDR2 YSYEKL come from the germline V gene. V dropped 2 bases and J dropped 0; count of bases not matched to a gene: 3. The CDR3 loop spans 16 amino acids. CDR3 sequence (DNA): TGCGCCAGCAGCCAACCCGGGACAGCGAACACCGGGGAGCTGTTTTTT. Translation gives CASSQPGTANTGELFF.

Only a few counts were recorded for this clone. This rearrangement joins TRBV6-1 to TRBJ2-3, with TRBD2 matching over 8 bases. Germline-derived CDR1 and CDR2 are MNHNS and SASEGT. The CDR3 runs to 17 residues. V gave up 3 bases and J gave up 5 bases; unmatched junction bases: 13. DNA for the CDR3: TGTGCCAGCAGTGAGGAACCCGGCGGGGGGATTGGAGATACGCAGTATTTT. Translated, it gives CASSEEPGGGIGDTQYF.

The CDR3 coding sequence is TGTGCCAGCAGTTGGGACAGGCAAGAGACCCAGTACTTC. Translating gives CASSWDRQETQYF. J is TRBJ2-5 and V is TRBV7-9; 8 positions match TRBD1. Trimming cost V 6 bases and J 2 bases; bases outside gene matches: 2. From germline, CDR1 is SEHNR and CDR2 FQNEAQ (reference sequence). This CDR3 is 13 amino acids long.

The chain has TRBV4-3 and TRBJ2-1; 7 bases are shared with TRBD1. The CDR3 sequence is 18 residues long. The germline gives CDR1 LGHNA, CDR2 YSLEER. V was pared by 1 base and J by 5 bases, with 14 bases of the junction left unmatched. The CDR3 bases are TGCGCCAGCAGCCAAGGGGCCAGGGGGAGCCCTTCGGACAATGAGCAGTTCTTC. Protein sequence: CASSQGARGSPSDNEQFF.

V gene TRBV6-2 or TRBV6-3 combines with J gene TRBJ2-7; D remains unclear. Trimming removed 6 bases at V and 5 bases at J, with 8 bases between. This CDR3 contains 11 residues. The germline V gene has CDR1 MNHEY and CDR2 SVGEGT. This CDR3 is CASSVTNEQYF. The CDR3 nucleotides read TGTGCCAGCAGCGTGACAAACGAGCAGTACTTC.

The gene calls are TRBV4-2 and TRBJ2-7, with TRBD2 matching over 7 bases. J lost 4 bases, V lost 0 bases, and 6 bases had no gene match. The CDR3 runs 15 residues. Germline V gene lookup returns CDR1 LGHNA and CDR2 YNFKEQ. CDR3 bases: TGTGCCAGCAGCCAAGAGTGGCCGGGGGGTTACGAGCAGTACTTC. As protein: CASSQEWPGGYEQYF.

The gene calls are TRBV6-4 and TRBJ2-3; TRBD1 matches 10 bases. There are 15 residues in the CDR3. Germline V gene lookup returns CDR1 MRHNA and CDR2 SNTAGT. V lost 10 bases to trimming and J lost 4 bases; unmatched junction nucleotides: 11. CDR3 sequence (DNA): TGTGCCATCTTACGGGGACAGGGGCTGGCAGATACGCAGTATTTT. This codes for CAILRGQGLADTQYF.